Reported below is one T cell receptor beta chain. The antigen is undetermined. Per germline, CDR1 SNHLY and CDR2 FYNNEI. Trimming removed 3 bases from V and 5 bases from J, with 7 bases in between. The CDR3 has 13 amino acids. Sequenced by immunoSEQ multiplex PCR; TCRdb stores in-frame clones only, minus some. The table shows 2,500 or so clones, with approximately 76% occurring only once. The sample comes from a study of CD8 T cell repertoires and HIV-1 epitope variants. In the study overall: Equal numbers of autologous T cell-negative cells presented antigen to enriched T cells. The baseline condition was 1M T cells left uncultured. Cultures ran 10 days, with IL-2, IL-7 and IL-15 added on days 3 and 7.

The sequenced sample consisted of cultured CD8+ T cells derived from PBMCs. This TCR was recovered from a male donor with HIV. The genes are TRBV2 and TRBJ2-2; possible D gene TRBD1, 5 bases. CDR3 region: CASSDRATGELFF. In nucleotides, the CDR3 is TGTGCCAGCAGTGACAGGGCTACCGGGGAGCTGTTTTTT.